The clone carrying this T cell receptor (beta chain) was detected ten times or more. MiXCR, applied by TCRdb to the 5' RACE reads, yields one record per CDR3 protein. The sample carries fewer than 350,000 distinct CDR3 sequences, around 8.8% recorded once. The CDR3 extends over 10 amino acids. Trimming removed 5 bases at V and 5 bases at J, with 6 bases between. CDR1 SQVTM and CDR2 ANQGSEA come from the germline V gene. This entry belongs to a study of identical twins. These data were likewise used in another study, on yellow fever vaccine responses in identical twins.

This receptor was identified in a woman younger than 35 in good health. Sequencing was done on a sample of memory (CD45RO+) T cells sorted from blood. This chain connects TRBV29-1 to TRBJ2-5; the D is unclear. CDR3 in DNA: TGCAGCGTTAAGACGGAGACCCAGTACTTC. Translated: CSVKTETQYF.